This TCR beta chain was sequenced during a study of control samples from healthy donors and cancer patients. Only in-frame clones appear in the TCRdb table, and some are missing; sequencing was by immunoSEQ multiplex PCR. The sample contains about 170,000 clones, approximately 92% of which appear only once. The origin of this receptor is an older woman in good health. Sequenced input: blood.

The CDR3 DNA is TGTGCCAGCAGTCCCAGACAGGGGTCGGGAGCTTTCTTT. It is translated as CASSPRQGSGAFF. This chain joins TRBV3-1 (or the pseudogene TRBV3-2) and TRBJ1-1; 8 bases fit TRBD1. This CDR3 spans 13 amino acids. V shed 6 bases and J 10 bases; nucleotides not matched to a gene: 10. Germline V CDR1 and CDR2: LGHDT, YNNKEL (reference sequence).